This TCR beta chain was obtained from a study of T cell changes during pregnancy in multiple sclerosis. Looked up from germline, CDR1 is MGHRA and CDR2 is YSYEKL. The CDR3 totals 19 residues. Trimming took 0 bases from V and 0 from J, leaving 18 bases between them. Data came from immunoSEQ multiplex PCR; TCRdb stores just in-frame clones and leaves some out. The sample lists about 68,000 clones; 90% were seen once. This receptor was taken from a female donor with multiple sclerosis, enrolled in a pregnancy study. The V call is TRBV4-1, the J call TRBJ1-3; possible D gene TRBD1, 6 bases. The sample was peripheral blood, taken in the third trimester of pregnancy. The CDR3 loop reads CASSQDRTDSFSSGNTIYF. CDR3 DNA: TGCGCCAGCAGCCAAGATAGGACAGACTCCTTTAGCTCTGGAAACACCATATATTTT.